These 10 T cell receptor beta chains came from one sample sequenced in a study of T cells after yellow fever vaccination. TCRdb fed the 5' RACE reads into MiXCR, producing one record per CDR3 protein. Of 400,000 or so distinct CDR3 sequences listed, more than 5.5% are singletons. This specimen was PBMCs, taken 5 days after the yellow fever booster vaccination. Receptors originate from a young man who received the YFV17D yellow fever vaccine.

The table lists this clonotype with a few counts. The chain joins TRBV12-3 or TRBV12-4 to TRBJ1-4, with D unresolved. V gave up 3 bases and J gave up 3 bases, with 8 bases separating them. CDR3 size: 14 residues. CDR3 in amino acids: CASSFYGPNEKLFF. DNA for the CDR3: TGTGCCAGCAGTTTCTACGGTCCTAATGAAAAACTGTTTTTT.

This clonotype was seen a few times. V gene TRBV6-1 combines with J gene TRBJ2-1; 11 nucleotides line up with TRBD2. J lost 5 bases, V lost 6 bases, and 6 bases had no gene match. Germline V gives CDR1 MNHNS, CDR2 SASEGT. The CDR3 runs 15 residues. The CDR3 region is CASSPGTSGDNEQFF. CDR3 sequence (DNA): TGTGCCAGCAGCCCCGGGACTAGCGGAGACAATGAGCAGTTCTTC.

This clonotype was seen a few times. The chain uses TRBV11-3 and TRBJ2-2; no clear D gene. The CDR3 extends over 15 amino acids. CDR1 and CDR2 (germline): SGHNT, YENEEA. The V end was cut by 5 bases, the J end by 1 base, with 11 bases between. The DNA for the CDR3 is TGTGCCAGCAGCGACGCTACGTGGAACACCGGGGAGCTGTTTTTT. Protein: CASSDATWNTGELFF.

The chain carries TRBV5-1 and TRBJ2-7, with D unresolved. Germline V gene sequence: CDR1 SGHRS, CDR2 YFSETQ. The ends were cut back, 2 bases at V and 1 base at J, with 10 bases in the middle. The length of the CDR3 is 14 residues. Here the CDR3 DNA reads TGCGCCAGCAGCTTCGGGCAGTTGTCCTACGAGCAGTACTTC. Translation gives CASSFGQLSYEQYF.

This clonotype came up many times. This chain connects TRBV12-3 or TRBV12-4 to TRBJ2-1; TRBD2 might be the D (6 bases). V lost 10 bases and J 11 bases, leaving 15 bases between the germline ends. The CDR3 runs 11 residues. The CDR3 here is CAIALGGKQFF. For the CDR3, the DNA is TGTGCCATCGCCTTGGGGGGTAAGCAGTTCTTC.

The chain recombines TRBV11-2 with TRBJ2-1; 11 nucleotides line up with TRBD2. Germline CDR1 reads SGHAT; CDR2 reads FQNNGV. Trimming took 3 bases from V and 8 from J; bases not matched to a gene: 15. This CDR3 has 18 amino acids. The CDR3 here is CASSFLGSASGRRDEQFF. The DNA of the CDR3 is TGTGCCAGCAGCTTCCTAGGGTCCGCTAGCGGGAGGAGGGATGAGCAGTTCTTC.

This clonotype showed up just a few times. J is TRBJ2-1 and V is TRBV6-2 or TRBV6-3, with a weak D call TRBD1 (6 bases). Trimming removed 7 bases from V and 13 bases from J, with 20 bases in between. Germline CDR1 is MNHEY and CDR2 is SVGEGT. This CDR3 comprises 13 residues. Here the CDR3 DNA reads TGTGCCAGCAACTGGGGGTCGGGGACATTCCAGTTCTTC. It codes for CASNWGSGTFQFF.

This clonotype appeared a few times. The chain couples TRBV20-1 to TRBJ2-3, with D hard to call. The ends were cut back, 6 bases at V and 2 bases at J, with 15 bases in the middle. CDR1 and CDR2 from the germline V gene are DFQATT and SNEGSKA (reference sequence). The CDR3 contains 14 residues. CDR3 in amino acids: CSAKSTISTDTQYF. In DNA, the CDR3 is TGCAGTGCCAAATCTACCATCTCCACAGATACGCAGTATTTT.

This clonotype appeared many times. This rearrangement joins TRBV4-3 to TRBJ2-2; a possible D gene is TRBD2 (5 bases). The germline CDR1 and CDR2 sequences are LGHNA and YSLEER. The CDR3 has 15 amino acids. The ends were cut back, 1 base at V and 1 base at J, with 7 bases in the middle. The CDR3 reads CASSQAGGNTGELFF. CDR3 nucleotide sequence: TGCGCCAGCAGCCAAGCTGGAGGGAACACCGGGGAGCTGTTTTTT.

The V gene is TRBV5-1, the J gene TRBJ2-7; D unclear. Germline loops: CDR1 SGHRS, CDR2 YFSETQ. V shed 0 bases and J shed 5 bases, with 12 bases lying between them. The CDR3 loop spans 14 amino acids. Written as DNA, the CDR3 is TGCGCCAGCAGCTTGGAGCTAGGTAGGGACGAGCAGTACTTC. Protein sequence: CASSLELGRDEQYF.